The next 5 T cell receptor beta chains were all read from a single sample in a study of Graves' ophthalmopathy and Graves' hyperthyroidism. RNA transcripts provided the template for amplifying TCR beta CDR3 regions. First-round RT-PCR used HTBI primers; second-round multiplex PCR followed. TCRdb passed the multiplex PCR reads through MiXCR, listing each CDR3 protein once. The sample has 300,000 to 350,000 distinct CDR3 sequences; roughly a sixth are singletons. Sequencing was performed on peripheral blood. The source of these receptors is an adult man with Graves' ophthalmopathy.

This clonotype has ten or more counts. V usage is TRBV19 and J usage is TRBJ2-7, with D perhaps TRBD2 (6 bases). The CDR3 spans 15 residues. Deletions cut 7 bases from V and 3 bases from J, with 19 bases between. CDR1 LNHDA and CDR2 SQIVND come from the germline V gene (reference sequence). In DNA form, the CDR3 reads TGTGCCAGTACCGCCCTAACGGGAGAGTTCTACGAGCAGTACTTC. It is translated as CASTALTGEFYEQYF.

This clonotype was recorded many times. The chain joins TRBV12-3 or TRBV12-4 to TRBJ2-5; perhaps TRBD2 as D (6 bases). The CDR3 has 13 residues. The ends were cut back, 4 bases at V and 2 bases at J, with 8 bases in the middle. The CDR3 nucleotides are TGTGCCAGCAGTTCCCGGGAGCAAGAGACCCAGTACTTC. The encoded protein is CASSSREQETQYF.

The chain uses TRBV6-5 and TRBJ2-2; 15 nucleotides align to TRBD2. The CDR3 consists of 17 residues. V gave up 6 bases and J gave up 5 bases; unmatched junction bases: 7. In germline, CDR1 is MNHEY, CDR2 SVGAGI. The CDR3 sequence is CASSLSGTSGRTGELFF. In DNA, the CDR3 is TGTGCCAGCAGCTTATCCGGGACTAGCGGGAGGACCGGGGAGCTGTTTTTT.

This clonotype has at least ten counts. The chain links TRBV12-3 or TRBV12-4 to TRBJ1-6, with a weak D call TRBD1 (5 bases). CDR3 length: 15 amino acids. Trimming left V 2 bases short and J 9 bases short, with 14 bases between. CDR3 nucleotide sequence: TGTGCCAGCAGTTTAAGGGGCATGGGGGGTTCACCCCTCCACTTT. This gives the protein CASSLRGMGGSPLHF.

This clonotype was seen only a few times. A much larger clone is a single base away; this may be a read error. This chain uses TRBV6-2 or TRBV6-3 with TRBJ1-5; 7 nucleotides match TRBD1. This CDR3 region has 17 residues. Germline V gene data show CDR1 as MNHEY and CDR2 as SVGEGT. CDR3 DNA sequence: TGTTCCAGCAGCCATCACGACAGGGTGTATAGCAATCAGCCCCAGCATTTT. It yields the protein CSSSHHDRVYSNQPQHF.